This T cell receptor beta chain is from a study of yellow fever vaccine responses in identical twins. General study findings and limits: Convergence reportedly seemed to mark part of the twins' vaccine T cell response, with personalization marking the rest.

The CDR3 extends over 12 amino acids. Trimming removed 3 bases from V and 0 bases from J, with 3 bases in between. Germline V CDR1 and CDR2: KGHSH, LQKENI. There are a few counts of this clonotype. The antigen is not known. TCRdb ran MiXCR on the RT-PCR reads and lists one entry per CDR3 protein. This table has 9,800 or so distinct CDR3 sequences, 65% to 85% appearing once. This receptor was taken from a woman aged 18-29 years who received the yellow fever vaccine. The V call is TRBV18, the J call TRBJ2-7; D gene ambiguous. The source material was T cells from blood (PBMCs), unsorted or a sorted subset (not recorded which), sampled before or after yellow fever vaccination (not recorded which). The CDR3 loop reads CASSPYSYEQYF. CDR3 bases: TGTGCCAGCTCACCTTACTCCTACGAGCAGTACTTC. Based on the CDR3 plus reference TRBV18 and TRBJ2-7, the full variable domain is NAGVMQNPRHLVRRRGQEARLRCSPMKGHSHVYWYRQLPEEGLKFMVYLQKENIIDESGMPKERFSAEFPKEGPSILRIQQVVRGDSAAYFCASSPYSYEQYFGPGTRLTVT.